The 23 T cell receptor beta chains reported below all come from one sample, sequenced in a study of T cells in Graves' hyperthyroidism and ophthalmopathy. Amplification of TCR beta CDR3 regions used RNA as the template. First-round RT-PCR with HTBI primers amplified the TCR CDR3 region. TCRdb used MiXCR to reprocess the multiplex PCR reads, holding one entry per CDR3 protein. This sample carries 250,000 to 300,000 distinct CDR3 sequences, 15% of them seen once, and the ten largest clones take roughly 30%. The sample comprised blood. The receptor set was obtained from a woman aged 45-65 years with Graves' hyperthyroidism that later progressed to Graves' ophthalmopathy.

This clonotype was recorded at least ten times. Germline is not matched at one junction end, which may reflect a read error. This chain uses TRBV2 with TRBJ2-5, with D possibly TRBD1 on 6 matching bases. CDR3 size: 13 residues. Per the germline V gene, CDR1 is SNHLY and CDR2 is FYNNEI. CDR3 bases: TGTGGCAGCAGCGCTACAGGGTATGAGACCCAGTACTTC. As protein: CGSSATGYETQYF.

This clonotype was observed a single time. This chain joins TRBV7-9 and TRBJ1-4, with D unresolved. Germline V CDR1 and CDR2: SEHNR, FQNEAQ (reference sequence). V lost 4 bases, J lost 6 bases, and 12 bases lay in between. The length of the CDR3 is 14 residues. CDR3 in DNA: TGTGCCAGCAGCTCCCCCCGGGGTGATGAAAAACTGTTTTTT. Residues: CASSSPRGDEKLFF.

This clonotype appeared many times. The genes are TRBV27 and TRBJ2-7; TRBD2 aligns across 10 bases. The CDR3 has 15 residues. The V gene end was trimmed by 5 bases and the J gene end by 7 bases; junction bases not matched to a gene: 11. The germline V gene has CDR1 MNHEY and CDR2 SMNVEV (reference sequence). CDR3 residues: CASSPKREGLGEQYF. The CDR3 region has the DNA TGTGCCAGCAGTCCGAAGCGGGAGGGCCTGGGAGAGCAGTACTTC.

The chain uses TRBV28 and TRBJ1-4; D possibly corresponds to TRBD1 (6 bases). Between the trimmed V and J ends, which lost 6 bases and 7 bases, there was a span of 18 bases. This CDR3 region has 15 residues. CDR1 is MDHEN and CDR2 is SYDVKM in the germline V gene. CDR3 in amino acids: CASRTRGGRGEKLFF. CDR3 sequence (DNA): TGTGCCAGCAGGACCCGCGGGGGGCGAGGTGAAAAACTGTTTTTT.

This clonotype was seen at least ten times. This chain joins TRBV6-1 and TRBJ1-1; 7 nucleotides agree with TRBD1. The CDR3 is 15 amino acids. Germline trimming cut 6 bases from V and 1 base from J; bases unmatched to any gene: 8. Per the germline V gene, CDR1 is MNHNS and CDR2 is SASEGT. In DNA, the CDR3 is TGTGCCAGCAGGCCTCCGACAGGGCAGAACACTGAAGCTTTCTTT. This codes for CASRPPTGQNTEAFF.

Concerning this clonotype itself: A much larger clone differs from this one at a single base, so this may be a read error. The rearrangement joins TRBV2 to TRBJ2-6; 10 positions match TRBD1. CDR3 length: 17 amino acids. Germline V gene lookup returns CDR1 SNHLY and CDR2 FYNNEI. The CDR3 DNA is TGTGCCGGCAGAGACGGACAGGGGGGCTCTGGGGCCAACGTCCTGACTTTC. It is translated as CAGRDGQGGSGANVLTF. Complete variable domain (other parts from reference TRBV2 and TRBJ2-6): EPEVTQTPSHQVTQMGQEVILRCVPISNHLYFYWYRQILGQKVEFLVSFYNNEISEKSEIFDDQFSVERPDGSNFTLKIRSTKLEDSAMYFCAGRDGQGGSGANVLTFGAGSRLTVL.

This clonotype appeared a few times. The chain combines TRBV29-1 with TRBJ1-1, with D possibly being TRBD1 (6 bases). CDR1 SQVTM and CDR2 ANQGSEA come from the germline V gene. The CDR3 length is 14 residues. Deletions cut 2 bases from V and 4 bases from J, with 14 bases between. The CDR3 region has the DNA TGCAGCGTTGAAACCCGGGGGGCCGGCACTGAAGCTTTCTTT. Translating it yields CSVETRGAGTEAFF. The whole variable domain, remainder taken from reference TRBV29-1 and TRBJ1-1, is SAVISQKPSRDICQRGTSLTIQCQVDSQVTMMFWYRQQPGQSLTLIATANQGSEATYESGFVIDKFPISRPNLTFSTLTVSNMSPEDSSIYLCSVETRGAGTEAFFGQGTRLTVV.

This clonotype appeared a few times. CDR3 loop: CASSLQGTSYGYTF. DNA of the CDR3: TGTGCCAGCAGCTTACAGGGGACGAGCTATGGCTACACCTTC. The V and J genes are TRBV5-8 and TRBJ1-2; 7 bases match TRBD1. V was pared by 2 bases and J by 4 bases, with 5 bases of the junction left unmatched. Per germline, CDR1 SGHTS and CDR2 YDEGEE. The CDR3 is 14 residues long. The full variable domain, rest sourced from reference TRBV5-8 and TRBJ1-2, is EAGVTQSPTHLIKTRGQQATLRCSPISGHTSVYWYQQALGLGLQFLLWYDEGEERNRGNFPPRFSGRQFPNYSSELNVNALELEDSALYLCASSLQGTSYGYTFGSGTRLTVV.

In its sample, this clonotype was seen many times. The rearrangement joins TRBV28 to TRBJ2-7, with D perhaps matching TRBD1 (6 bases). This CDR3 spans 13 amino acids. From germline, CDR1 is MDHEN and CDR2 SYDVKM. V was pared by 3 bases and J by 4 bases, with 10 bases between. CDR3 loop: CASSFYREYEQYF. The CDR3 nucleotides are TGTGCCAGCAGTTTCTACAGGGAGTACGAGCAGTACTTC.

This clonotype was observed at least ten times. The V gene is TRBV20-1, the J gene TRBJ2-1; D not certain. Germline CDR1 DFQATT, CDR2 SNEGSKA (reference sequence). The V and J ends lost 6 bases and 3 bases respectively, with 15 bases between them. The length of the CDR3 is 14 residues. CDR3 DNA: TGCAGTGCAACTGGACGGACCTTCTACAATGAGCAGTTCTTC. Encoded protein: CSATGRTFYNEQFF.

This clonotype has ten or more counts. The CDR3: CASSGANHDSTDTQYF. In nucleotides, the CDR3 is TGTGCCAGCAGTGGGGCGAACCACGATAGCACAGATACGCAGTATTTT. The chain couples TRBV7-9 to TRBJ2-3; weak D call: TRBD1 (5 bases). The CDR3 spans 16 residues. Looked up from germline, CDR1 is SEHNR and CDR2 is FQNEAQ (reference sequence). Trimming took 6 bases from V and 0 from J, leaving 16 bases between them. Full variable domain (missing parts from reference TRBV7-9 and TRBJ2-3): DTGVSQNPRHKITKRGQNVTFRCDPISEHNRLYWYRQTLGQGPEFLTYFQNEAQLEKSRLLSDRFSAERPKGSFSTLEIQRTEQGDSAMYLCASSGANHDSTDTQYFGPGTRLTVL.

This clonotype was counted many times. This rearrangement joins TRBV2 to TRBJ2-1; tentatively, D is TRBD2 (5 bases). There are 13 residues in the CDR3. Germline V CDR1 and CDR2: SNHLY, FYNNEI. The CDR3 nucleotides are TGTGCGGGGTCTAGCCAAACCTACAATGAGCAGTTCTTC. It is translated as CAGSSQTYNEQFF.

J is TRBJ2-1 and V is TRBV20-1, with 9 bases lining up with TRBD2. With 0 bases clipped from V and 9 bases from J, the junction kept 3 bases outside the gene matches. The CDR3 totals 13 residues. From germline, CDR1 is DFQATT and CDR2 SNEGSKA (reference sequence). CDR3 nucleotides: TGCAGTGCTAGAGATCTAGCGGGACGTGAGCAGTTCTTC. Encoded protein: CSARDLAGREQFF.

Ten or more counts support this clonotype. The chain is built from TRBV11-2 and TRBJ2-7; possible D gene TRBD2, 6 bases. This CDR3 comprises 15 residues. The germline V and J ends were trimmed by 3 bases and 5 bases, with 17 bases remaining between them. The V gene's germline CDR1 is SGHAT and CDR2 FQNNGV. The CDR3 DNA sequence: TGTGCCAGCAGCTTGGGAGGCCAGGCATGGGACGAGCAGTACTTC. The encoded protein is CASSLGGQAWDEQYF.

The chain has TRBV19 and TRBJ1-6; TRBD1 aligns across 7 bases. V was pared by 3 bases and J by 0 bases, with 11 bases of the junction left unmatched. Germline assignment: CDR1 LNHDA and CDR2 SQIVND (reference sequence). This CDR3 comprises 19 residues. The CDR3 DNA reads as TGTGCCAGTAGTATGGCGACCGGGACAGTGATCTCCTATAATTCACCCCTCCACTTT. Protein product: CASSMATGTVISYNSPLHF. Supplemented by reference TRBV19 and TRBJ1-6, the full variable domain reads DGGITQSPKYLFRKEGQNVTLSCEQNLNHDAMYWYRQDPGQGLRLIYYSQIVNDFQKGDIAEGYSVSREKKESFPLTVTSAQKNPTAFYLCASSMATGTVISYNSPLHFGNGTRLTVT.

This clonotype was counted at least ten times. The chain uses TRBV7-8 and TRBJ2-1; the D is unclear. The ends were cut back, 5 bases at V and 2 bases at J, with 13 bases in the middle. This CDR3 comprises 15 residues. Per the germline V gene, CDR1 is SGHVS and CDR2 is FQNEAQ. This chain's CDR3 is CASSITRQAYNEQFF. CDR3 bases: TGTGCCAGCAGCATTACCCGACAAGCCTACAATGAGCAGTTCTTC.

The V gene is TRBV6-1, the J gene TRBJ2-7; 11 nucleotides align to TRBD1. V trimming: 8 bases; J trimming: 3 bases; junction bases outside the gene matches: 6. Germline lookup yields CDR1 MNHNS and CDR2 SASEGT. The CDR3 has 14 amino acids. Here the CDR3 DNA reads TGTGCCAGCGGGACAGGGGGTAGTGTCTACGAGCAGTACTTC. Translating gives CASGTGGSVYEQYF.

This clonotype was found many times. The rearrangement joins TRBV6-2 or TRBV6-3 to TRBJ1-1, with D unclear. The germline V gene has CDR1 MNHEY and CDR2 SVGEGT. Deletions cut 2 bases from V and 1 base from J, with 8 bases between. The CDR3 is made up of 14 amino acids. CDR3 sequence (DNA): TGTGCCAGCAGTTACATCTTGTCGAACACTGAAGCTTTCTTT. Translated, it gives CASSYILSNTEAFF.

This clonotype occurred many times. The chain links TRBV30 to TRBJ2-1; D uncertain. CDR3 length equals 14 residues. Germline CDR1 and CDR2: GTSNPN and SVGIG (reference sequence). Between the trimmed V and J ends, which lost 0 bases and 10 bases, there was a span of 16 bases. Here the CDR3 DNA reads TGTGCCTGGAGTGTACGTTGGGTGCCTCCGGAGCAGTTCTTC. Encoded protein: CAWSVRWVPPEQFF.

This clonotype was counted a few times. This may come from a read error, since a much larger clone is one base off. V is TRBV6-9 and J is TRBJ2-1; D is undetermined. This CDR3 is built from 12 residues. The germline gives CDR1 MNHGY, CDR2 SVAAGI. This CDR3 is CAGSLGSSRQFF. The CDR3 DNA reads as TGTGCCGGCAGTTTGGGTTCCTCCCGGCAGTTCTTC.

This clonotype was seen repeatedly, ten times or more. The CDR3, as DNA: TGTGCCAGCAGCCGTGGGGATACCAATTCACCCCTCCACTTT. It is translated as CASSRGDTNSPLHF. The chain employs TRBV3-1 and TRBJ1-6; D is ambiguous. Trimming cost V 4 bases and J 7 bases, with 11 bases left between them. Germline V gene lookup returns CDR1 LGHDT and CDR2 YNNKEL (reference sequence). The CDR3 totals 14 residues.

This clonotype was counted ten times or more. The rearrangement links TRBV4-1 to TRBJ2-7, with D perhaps TRBD1 (6 bases). Looked up from germline, CDR1 is MGHRA and CDR2 is YSYEKL. V lost 4 bases to trimming and J lost 7 bases, with 14 bases between them. The CDR3 covers 13 residues. CDR3 DNA sequence: TGCGCCAGCAGCCCGACAGGCCTCAGGGAGCAGTACTTC. This encodes CASSPTGLREQYF.

This clonotype was counted a few times. The chain recombines TRBV6-9 with TRBJ2-3; TRBD2 aligns across 7 bases. The CDR3 consists of 16 residues. Per the germline V gene, CDR1 is MNHGY and CDR2 is SVAAGI. J gave up 0 bases and V 3 bases, and 6 bases lay outside the gene matches. DNA for the CDR3: TGTGCCAGCAGTTACCAATCGGGACTAAGCACAGATACGCAGTATTTT. It codes for CASSYQSGLSTDTQYF.